The T cell receptor beta chain described here comes from a study of blood T cells in healthy people across ages. All donors came from Russia, were Caucasian and healthy, and spanned ages about 6 to 100. Every sample had a minimum of 6 million PBMCs isolated. Germline CDR1 and CDR2: KGHDR and SFDVKD. V dropped 5 bases and J dropped 7 bases, with 8 bases sitting between them. CDR3 length equals 12 residues. A word on this clonotype: No antigen is known for it.

Study-level points and caveats: Compared with aged donors, long-lived donors showed fewer expanded clones, suggesting selection.

Next came a second PCR, run for about 6 to 11 cycles, which used a sample-barcoded 5' primer along with a J-beta primer mix. Every cDNA molecule carried a tag from a template-switch adaptor bearing 12 random nucleotides. TCRdb independently ran MiXCR on the 5' RACE reads; one entry per CDR3 protein. This sample has about 680,000 distinct CDR3 sequences, with roughly 49% found just once. This TCR derives from a woman aged 55-70 years in good health. The specimen sequenced was blood. This chain links TRBV24-1 with TRBJ2-1; D possibly uses TRBD1 or TRBD2 (5 bases each). The CDR3 loop is CATSGDVNEQFF. The CDR3 nucleotides are TGTGCCACCAGTGGGGACGTAAATGAGCAGTTCTTC.